Described below is a single T cell receptor beta chain sequence and its context. The data originate from a study of control samples from healthy donors and cancer patients. This table comes from immunoSEQ multiplex PCR, and its TCRdb copy is limited to in-frame clones, with some not included. The sample consists of 130,000 or so clones, about 83% of them appearing once. There are 15 residues in the CDR3. Trimming left V 2 bases short and J 1 base short, with 9 bases between. Germline V gene sequence: CDR1 SNHLY, CDR2 FYNNEI. This receptor was identified in a young man in good health. This rearrangement joins TRBV2 to TRBJ1-5; maybe TRBD1 (6 bases). The sample taken for sequencing was blood. For the CDR3, the DNA is TGTGCCAGCAGTGAATGGGGGGCGAGCAATCAGCCCCAGCATTTT. It yields the protein CASSEWGASNQPQHF.